This T cell receptor beta chain is from a study of cytomegalovirus exposure and HLA in healthy donors. Study-wide background: A prior study identified approximately 120 million unique TCR beta sequences from 200 million or so T cells.

For this clone: Antigen specificity is unknown.

The primer mix had 60 Vbeta and 13 Jbeta primers. The assay was immunoSEQ multiplex PCR, and TCRdb's table has in-frame clones only and misses some. The sample has around 87,000 clones, 76% seen once. Study results and limitations: TCR beta V- and J-gene trimming was later associated with a missense DCLRE1C variant. The authors enumerated over 150 TCR beta chains as linked to cytomegalovirus. 87-base-pair reads could not separate some V segments, including TRBV6-2 and TRBV6-3.

The germline V gene has CDR1 SGHTS and CDR2 YDEGEE. Unmatched junction bases numbered 6, after V lost 1 base and J lost 1 base. The CDR3 extends over 16 amino acids. The genes are TRBV5-8 and TRBJ1-1, with 8 nucleotides matching TRBD1. This clonotype was sampled from a man aged 35 to 55 in good health and CMV-seronegative. The material sequenced was PBMCs. CDR3 in amino acids: CASSLLQGVKNTEAFF. CDR3 bases: TGTGCCAGCAGCTTGTTACAGGGGGTAAAGAACACTGAAGCTTTCTTT.